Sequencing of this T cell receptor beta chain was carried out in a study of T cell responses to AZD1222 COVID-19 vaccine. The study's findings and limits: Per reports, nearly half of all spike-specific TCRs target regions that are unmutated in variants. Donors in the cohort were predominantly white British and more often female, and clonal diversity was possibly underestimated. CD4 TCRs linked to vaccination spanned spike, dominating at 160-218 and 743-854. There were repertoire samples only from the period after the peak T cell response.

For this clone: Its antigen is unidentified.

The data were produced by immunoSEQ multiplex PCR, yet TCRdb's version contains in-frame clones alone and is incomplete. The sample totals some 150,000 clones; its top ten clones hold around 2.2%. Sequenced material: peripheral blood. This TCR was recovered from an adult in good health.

The CDR3 DNA follows: TGTGCCAGCTCGAACGGACAGGGGGCGCTTGAGACCCAGTACTTC. Translating gives CASSNGQGALETQYF. This chain joins TRBV18 and TRBJ2-5, with 11 bases lining up with TRBD1. The germline CDR1 and CDR2 sequences are KGHSH and LQKENI. V trimming: 6 bases; J trimming: 5 bases; junction bases outside the gene matches: 8. The CDR3 is made up of 15 amino acids.